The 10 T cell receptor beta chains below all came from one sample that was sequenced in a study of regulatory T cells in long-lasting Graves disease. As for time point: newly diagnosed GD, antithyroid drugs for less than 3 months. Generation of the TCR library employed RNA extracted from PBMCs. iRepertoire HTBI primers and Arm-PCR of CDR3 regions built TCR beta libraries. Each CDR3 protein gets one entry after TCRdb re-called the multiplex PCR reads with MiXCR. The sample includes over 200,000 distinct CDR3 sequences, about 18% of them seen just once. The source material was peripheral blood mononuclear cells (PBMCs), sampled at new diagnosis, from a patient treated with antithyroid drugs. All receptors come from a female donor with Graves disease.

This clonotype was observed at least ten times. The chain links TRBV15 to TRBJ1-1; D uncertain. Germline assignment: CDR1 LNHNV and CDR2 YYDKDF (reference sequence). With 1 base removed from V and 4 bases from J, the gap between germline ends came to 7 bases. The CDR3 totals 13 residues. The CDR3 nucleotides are TGTGCCACCAGCAGAGTTGAGGTCACTGAAGCTTTCTTT. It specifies CATSRVEVTEAFF.

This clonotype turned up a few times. CDR3 in amino acids: CSAILAGRYSTDTQYF. The CDR3 DNA reads TGCAGTGCTATTCTAGCGGGTCGATATAGCACAGATACGCAGTATTTT. This sequence joins TRBV20-1 and TRBJ2-3, with 8 bases that match TRBD2. In germline, CDR1 is DFQATT, CDR2 SNEGSKA (reference sequence). The CDR3 extends over 16 amino acids. The V and J ends lost 4 bases and 0 bases, in that order; junction bases with no gene match: 9.

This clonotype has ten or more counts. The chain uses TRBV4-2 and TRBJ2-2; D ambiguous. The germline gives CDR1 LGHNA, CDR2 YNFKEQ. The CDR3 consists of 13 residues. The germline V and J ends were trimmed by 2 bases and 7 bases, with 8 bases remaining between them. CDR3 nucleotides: TGTGCCAGCAGCCAAATCCCTATCGGGGAGCTGTTTTTT. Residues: CASSQIPIGELFF.

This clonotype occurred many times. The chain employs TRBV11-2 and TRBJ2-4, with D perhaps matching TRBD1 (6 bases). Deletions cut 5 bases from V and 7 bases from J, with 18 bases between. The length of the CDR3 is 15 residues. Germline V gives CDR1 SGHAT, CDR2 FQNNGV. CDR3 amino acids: CASSPIGRGYNIQYF. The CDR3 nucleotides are TGTGCCAGCAGCCCAATCGGCAGGGGTTACAACATTCAGTACTTC.

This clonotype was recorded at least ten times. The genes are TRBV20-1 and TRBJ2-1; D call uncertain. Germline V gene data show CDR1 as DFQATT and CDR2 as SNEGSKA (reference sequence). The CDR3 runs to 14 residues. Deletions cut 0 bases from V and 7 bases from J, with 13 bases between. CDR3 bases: TGCAGTGCTAGAGATTTACTGTCTCGAAATGAGCAGTTCTTC. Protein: CSARDLLSRNEQFF.

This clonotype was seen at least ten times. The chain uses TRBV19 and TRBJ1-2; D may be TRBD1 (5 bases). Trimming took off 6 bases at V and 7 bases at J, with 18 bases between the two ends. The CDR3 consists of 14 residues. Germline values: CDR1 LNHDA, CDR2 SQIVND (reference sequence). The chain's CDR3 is CASSPGTFPSGYTF. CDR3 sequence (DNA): TGTGCCAGTAGCCCCGGGACCTTCCCGAGTGGCTACACCTTC.

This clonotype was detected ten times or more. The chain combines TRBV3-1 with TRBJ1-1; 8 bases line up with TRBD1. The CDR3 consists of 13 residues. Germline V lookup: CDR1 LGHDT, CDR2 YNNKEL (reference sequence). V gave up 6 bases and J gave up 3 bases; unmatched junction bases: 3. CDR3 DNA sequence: TGTGCCAGCAGACCGACAGGGGACACTGAAGCTTTCTTT. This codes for CASRPTGDTEAFF.

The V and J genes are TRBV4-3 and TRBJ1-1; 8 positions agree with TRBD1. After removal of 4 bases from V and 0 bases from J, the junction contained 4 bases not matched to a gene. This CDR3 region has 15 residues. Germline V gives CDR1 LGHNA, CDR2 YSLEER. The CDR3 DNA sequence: TGCGCCAGCAGCCGTACAGGGGGTTTGAACACTGAAGCTTTCTTT. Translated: CASSRTGGLNTEAFF.

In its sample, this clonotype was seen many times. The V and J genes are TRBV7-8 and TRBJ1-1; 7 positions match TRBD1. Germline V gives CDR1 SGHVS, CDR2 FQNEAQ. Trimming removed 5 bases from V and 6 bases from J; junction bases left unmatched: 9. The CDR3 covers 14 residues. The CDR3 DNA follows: TGTGCCAGCAGCCATCGCGACAGGGTCGCTGAAGCTTTCTTT. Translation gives CASSHRDRVAEAFF.

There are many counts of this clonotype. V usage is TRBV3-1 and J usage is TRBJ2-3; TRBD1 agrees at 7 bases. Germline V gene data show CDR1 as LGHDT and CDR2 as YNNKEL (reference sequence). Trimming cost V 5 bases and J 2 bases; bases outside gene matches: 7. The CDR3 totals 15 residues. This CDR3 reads CASSLTTGSTDTQYF. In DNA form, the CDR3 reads TGTGCCAGCAGCTTGACGACAGGGTCCACAGATACGCAGTATTTT.